This T cell receptor (beta chain) comes out of a study of cytomegalovirus exposure and HLA in healthy donors. About this clone: The antigen remains unidentified.

Measured with immunoSEQ multiplex PCR; TCRdb has only the in-frame clones, and not every one. The sample has 110,000 or so clones, about nine tenths seen once. Whole-study findings and limits: The study found most TCR sequences rare, yet found some public TCRs in many donors. First-cohort TCR clusters were later found to tend to co-occur in the approximately 110 validation repertoires. Three CMV-associated chains proved CMV antigen-specific in vitro. Reportedly, cytomegalovirus status was diagnosed with high sensitivity and specificity.

The sequenced material came from PBMCs. The sequence was collected from a man between 18 and 29 years old in good health and CMV-seronegative.

The chain's CDR3 is CASSERGLSIGYTF. The DNA for the CDR3 is TGTGCCAGCAGTGAAAGGGGGCTATCGATTGGCTACACCTTC. V usage is TRBV25-1 and J usage is TRBJ1-2; 7 bases align to TRBD1. CDR1 and CDR2 (germline): MGHDK, SYGVNS. V dropped 2 bases and J dropped 7; count of bases not matched to a gene: 7. The CDR3 covers 14 residues.